This record covers a single T cell receptor (beta chain). The protocol was immunoSEQ multiplex PCR, while the TCRdb copy is restricted to in-frame clones and leaves out a portion. The table lists roughly 67,000 clones, approximately 90% of them singletons. The data were obtained in a study of T cells after somatic rescue of genetic block. The CDR3 covers 14 residues. The V and J ends lost 4 bases and 7 bases, in that order; junction bases with no gene match: 2. Germline V gene lookup returns CDR1 MGHRA and CDR2 YSYEKL. The origin of this receptor is a man in his forties. The chain has TRBV4-1 and TRBJ2-1; 12 bases line up with TRBD2. Sample: peripheral blood mononuclear cells (PBMCs). The CDR3 sequence is CASSRGLAGNEQFF. CDR3 DNA: TGCGCCAGCAGCCGAGGACTAGCGGGGAATGAGCAGTTCTTC.